These 14 T cell receptor beta chains were sequenced from one sample in a study of siplizumab effects on memory and regulatory T cells. The mixed lymphocyte reaction cells were cocultured at 37°C for six to seven days. Some clones are missing from TCRdb's copy, which holds only in-frame ones; the method was immunoSEQ multiplex PCR. The sample has about 19,000 clones, roughly two fifths seen once. What these receptors recognize is not known. The sample taken for sequencing was CFSE-low (dividing) CD4+ T cells sorted from an allogeneic mixed lymphocyte reaction. The receptors here all came from a human donor in good health; the cells came from an allogeneic mixed lymphocyte reaction. Some clones in this sample may be carry-over from other donors' samples.

The chain uses TRBV5-1 and TRBJ2-7; 9 positions match TRBD1. Trimming at V came to 0 bases and at J to 3 bases, leaving 4 bases not matched to a gene. Looked up from germline, CDR1 is SGHRS and CDR2 is YFSETQ. The CDR3 loop spans 15 amino acids. Here the CDR3 reads CASSLGTGENYEQYF. CDR3 nucleotide sequence: TGCGCCAGCAGCTTGGGGACAGGGGAAAACTACGAGCAGTACTTC.

The chain is built from TRBV29-1 and TRBJ2-7, with D unresolved. The V end was cut by 7 bases, the J end by 5 bases, with 12 bases between. Germline CDR1 and CDR2: SQVTM and ANQGSEA. CDR3 length: 11 residues. CDR3 nucleotides: TGCAGCGCTGGAGAGGAGAACGAGCAGTACTTC. Translating it yields CSAGEENEQYF.

As regards this clone: Within the sample, other DNA sequences also encode this same CDR3. The gene calls are TRBV5-6 and TRBJ2-5; 8 nucleotides agree with TRBD2. V lost 5 bases to trimming and J lost 4 bases; unmatched junction nucleotides: 10. There are 15 residues in the CDR3. Germline V gene data show CDR1 as SGHDT and CDR2 as YYEEEE. CDR3 sequence (DNA): TGTGCCAGCAGATCACCAGGGGCGGGGGGAGAGACCCAGTACTTC. Encoded protein: CASRSPGAGGETQYF.

The chain has TRBV7-9 and TRBJ1-1; a weak D match, TRBD1 (5 bases). V was shortened by 6 bases and J by 6 bases, with 23 bases between the two germline ends. The CDR3 sequence is 16 residues long. Germline assignment: CDR1 SEHNR and CDR2 FQNEAQ (reference sequence). This chain's CDR3 is CASRAWGTRFVAEAFF. The CDR3 DNA is TGTGCCAGCAGGGCCTGGGGGACGCGATTTGTAGCTGAAGCTTTCTTT. Full variable domain (outside the CDR3, taken from reference TRBV7-9 and TRBJ1-1): DTGVSQNPRHKITKRGQNVTFRCDPISEHNRLYWYRQTLGQGPEFLTYFQNEAQLEKSRLLSDRFSAERPKGSFSTLEIQRTEQGDSAMYLCASRAWGTRFVAEAFFGQGTRLTVV.

The V gene is TRBV6-1, the J gene TRBJ2-1; D is uncertain. This CDR3 is 11 amino acids long. Trimming pared 7 bases from V and 5 bases from J, leaving 6 bases between. Germline V CDR1 and CDR2: MNHNS, SASEGT. DNA of the CDR3: TGTGCCAGCAATAGGAACAATGAGCAGTTCTTC. Translated: CASNRNNEQFF.

This clone was seen a handful of times. The CDR3: CASSQDSSYEQYF. The CDR3 DNA reads TGTGCCAGCAGCCAGGACAGCTCCTACGAGCAGTACTTC. The rearrangement joins TRBV5-5 to TRBJ2-7, with D tentatively TRBD1 (6 bases). The V and J ends lost 4 bases and 0 bases respectively, with 8 bases between them. Per the germline V gene, CDR1 is SGHKS and CDR2 is YYEKEE (reference sequence). CDR3 length: 13 amino acids. Complete variable domain (other parts from reference TRBV5-5 and TRBJ2-7): DAGVTQSPTHLIKTRGQQVTLRCSPISGHKSVSWYQQVLGQGPQFIFQYYEKEERGRGNFPDRFSARQFPNYSSELNVNALLLGDSALYLCASSQDSSYEQYFGPGTRLTVT.

The J gene is TRBJ1-2, the V gene TRBV6-6; TRBD1 is a possible D gene (6 bases). The germline gives CDR1 MNHNY, CDR2 SVGAGI (reference sequence). Deletions cut 2 bases from V and 4 bases from J, with 14 bases between. The CDR3 loop spans 15 amino acids. This CDR3 is CASSYDRSLRYGYTF. DNA for the CDR3: TGTGCCAGCAGTTACGACAGGTCTCTACGCTATGGCTACACCTTC.

At least ten counts were recorded for this clone. The chain couples TRBV18 to TRBJ2-5; D is uncertain. This CDR3 contains 12 residues. The V gene's germline CDR1 is KGHSH and CDR2 LQKENI. V lost 3 bases, J lost 4 bases, and 6 bases lay in between. The DNA for the CDR3 is TGTGCCAGCTCACCCGGTCGAGAGACCCAGTACTTC. Translating gives CASSPGRETQYF.

The chain employs TRBV6-6 and TRBJ1-2; a weak D match, TRBD1 (6 bases). Between the trimmed V and J ends, which lost 5 bases and 4 bases, there was a span of 17 bases. The CDR3 extends over 15 amino acids. The germline gives CDR1 MNHNY, CDR2 SVGAGI (reference sequence). The CDR3: CASSLTGPGGYGYTF. The CDR3 DNA reads TGTGCCAGCAGTCTGACAGGCCCCGGGGGCTATGGCTACACCTTC.

The CDR3 here is CASSQDPGTINYGYTF. CDR3 coding DNA: TGCGCCAGCAGCCAAGATCCAGGGACCATAAACTATGGCTACACCTTC. J is TRBJ1-2 and V is TRBV4-1; D may be TRBD1 (5 bases). This CDR3 has 16 residues. The V and J ends lost 0 bases and 2 bases respectively, with 13 bases between them. Germline CDR1 reads MGHRA; CDR2 reads YSYEKL.

This clone was observed a few times. The chain joins TRBV6-6 to TRBJ1-2; TRBD1 agrees at 7 bases. V trimming: 2 bases; J trimming: 5 bases; junction bases outside the gene matches: 2. Germline V gives CDR1 MNHNY, CDR2 SVGAGI (reference sequence). The CDR3 contains 13 residues. The CDR3 here is CASSYGTVYGYTF. DNA for the CDR3: TGTGCCAGCAGTTACGGGACAGTTTATGGCTACACCTTC.

Concerning this clone: Compared with germline, one end of the junction differs, possibly owing to a read error. The chain has TRBV5-4 and TRBJ1-4; D ambiguous. Germline CDR1 and CDR2: SGHNT and YYREEE (reference sequence). The CDR3 has 15 residues. CDR3 loop: CASSQVPTVNEKLFF. CDR3 nucleotides: TGCGCCAGCAGCCAAGTTCCGACGGTGAATGAAAAACTGTTTTTT.

This chain links TRBV28 with TRBJ1-2; D possibly corresponds to TRBD1 (5 bases). This CDR3 has 16 amino acids. The V end lost 2 bases, the J end lost 4 bases, and 17 bases lay between the germline ends. Germline-derived CDR1 and CDR2 are MDHEN and SYDVKM. The CDR3 region has the DNA TGTGCCAGCAGTTTAGGGGCAGGGAGGTCCCTCTATGGCTACACCTTC. Translation: CASSLGAGRSLYGYTF.

This clone was seen more than once but under ten times. This chain links TRBV6-6 with TRBJ1-1; the D is unclear. The length of the CDR3 is 15 residues. Per the germline V gene, CDR1 is MNHNY and CDR2 is SVGAGI (reference sequence). The V end was cut by 0 bases, the J end by 0 bases, with 8 bases between. This CDR3 reads CASSYSPNMNTEAFF. As DNA, the CDR3 is TGTGCCAGCAGTTACTCACCGAATATGAACACTGAAGCTTTCTTT.